These T cell receptor beta chains were read from a single sample in a study of OX40 agonist ivuxolimab in advanced cancers. Profiling relied on immunoSEQ multiplex PCR, and the TCRdb table lists in-frame clones only, not all of them. The sample lists about 62,000 clones, roughly 82% seen once, with 5.5% in the top ten. The sample here was CD4+ or CD8+ T cells sorted from blood, taken in a trial of the OX40 agonist ivuxolimab. These receptors all stem from an adult with an advanced solid tumor such as melanoma, head and neck, liver or kidney cancer. Each CDR3 is given with its conserved first and last residue. The order of the fields is J gene, V gene, clone size, D gene, CDR3 DNA, CDR3 protein. D genes are given only for firm matches. The size entry is marked missing in some rows and otherwise reads once, few, many or a size class.

j_call: TRBJ2-3
v_call: TRBV9
clone_size: .
d_call: TRBD1
cdr3_nt: TGTGCCAGCATCCCCGAGGGGGCAGGGACAGATACGCAGTATTTT
cdr3_aa: CASIPEGAGTDTQYF

j_call: TRBJ1-6
v_call: TRBV27
clone_size: .
d_call: TRBD1
cdr3_nt: TGTGCCAGCAGCATACAGGGGACCCGAAGTTCACCCCTCCACTTT
cdr3_aa: CASSIQGTRSSPLHF

j_call: TRBJ2-1
v_call: TRBV12-2
clone_size: few
d_call: .
cdr3_nt: TGTGCAAGTCGCCGGAGTCAGCGGGGGACCTACAATGAGCAGTTCTTC
cdr3_aa: CASRRSQRGTYNEQFF

j_call: TRBJ1-1
v_call: TRBV10-3
clone_size: .
d_call: TRBD1
cdr3_nt: TGTGCCATCAGTGGGGGGACAGGGGACACTGAAGCTTTCTTT
cdr3_aa: CAISGGTGDTEAFF

j_call: TRBJ2-2
v_call: TRBV4-2
clone_size: .
d_call: TRBD2
cdr3_nt: TGTGCCAGCAGCCAAGTTATCACTAGCGGTGACACCGGGGAGCTGTTTTTT
cdr3_aa: CASSQVITSGDTGELFF

j_call: TRBJ2-3
v_call: TRBV25-1
clone_size: many
d_call: TRBD2
cdr3_nt: TGTGCCAGCAGTGAATATGGGGGGGCAGATACGCAGTATTTT
cdr3_aa: CASSEYGGADTQYF

j_call: TRBJ1-2
v_call: TRBV2
clone_size: .
d_call: .
cdr3_nt: TGTGCCAGCAGTGATCAGGGAAGCGGGCACTATGGCTACACCTTC
cdr3_aa: CASSDQGSGHYGYTF

j_call: TRBJ2-3
v_call: TRBV11-3
clone_size: .
d_call: .
cdr3_nt: TGTGCCAGCAGCTCCTGTCCTTTGGTCACAGATACGCAGTATTTT
cdr3_aa: CASSSCPLVTDTQYF

j_call: TRBJ2-5
v_call: TRBV12-5
clone_size: once
d_call: .
cdr3_nt: TGTGCTAGTGGTACCGGAGAGACCCAGTACTTC
cdr3_aa: CASGTGETQYF

j_call: TRBJ2-7
v_call: TRBV4-2
clone_size: .
d_call: .
cdr3_nt: TGTGCCAGCAGCCAAGAGATGAGCAGCTCCTACGAGCAGTACTTC
cdr3_aa: CASSQEMSSSYEQYF

j_call: TRBJ1-5
v_call: TRBV28
clone_size: .
d_call: .
cdr3_nt: TGTGCCAGCAGTCCCTCTTCTTTCGGCGACAATCAGCCCCAGCATTTT
cdr3_aa: CASSPSSFGDNQPQHF

j_call: TRBJ1-2
v_call: TRBV6-5
clone_size: .
d_call: .
cdr3_nt: TGTGCCAGCAGTCAAACCATCCGATTGGACTATGGCTACACCTTC
cdr3_aa: CASSQTIRLDYGYTF

j_call: TRBJ2-7
v_call: TRBV6-1
clone_size: few
d_call: .
cdr3_nt: TGTGCCAGCACCTGGGGGGCCTACGAGCAGTACTTC
cdr3_aa: CASTWGAYEQYF

j_call: TRBJ1-3
v_call: TRBV18
clone_size: .
d_call: .
cdr3_nt: TGTGCCAGCTCACCAGGAGGGGCGGAGGGAAACACCATATATTTT
cdr3_aa: CASSPGGAEGNTIYF

j_call: TRBJ1-2
v_call: TRBV18
clone_size: .
d_call: .
cdr3_nt: TGTGCCAGCTCACCGTTAGGGACGGGGCAAGTAGGCTACACCTTC
cdr3_aa: CASSPLGTGQVGYTF

j_call: TRBJ1-1
v_call: TRBV11-2
clone_size: .
d_call: TRBD1
cdr3_nt: TGTGCCAGCAGCTTAAGAGGGACAGGGAGCGCTGAAGCTTTCTTT
cdr3_aa: CASSLRGTGSAEAFF

j_call: TRBJ2-3
v_call: TRBV9
clone_size: .
d_call: .
cdr3_nt: TGTGCCAGCAGCATAATGCGGCGGAGCGGCACAGATACGCAGTATTTT
cdr3_aa: CASSIMRRSGTDTQYF

j_call: TRBJ1-2
v_call: TRBV7-2
clone_size: .
d_call: TRBD1
cdr3_nt: TGTGCCAGCAGCCCGCAGGGGGCCCCCTATGGCTACACCTTC
cdr3_aa: CASSPQGAPYGYTF

j_call: TRBJ2-2
v_call: TRBV4-3
clone_size: few
d_call: .
cdr3_nt: TGCGCCAGCAGCCATGGGGTCGGGACCGGGGAGCTGTTTTTT
cdr3_aa: CASSHGVGTGELFF

j_call: TRBJ1-1
v_call: TRBV25-1
clone_size: .
d_call: .
cdr3_nt: TGTGCCAGCAGTCCTGGGGGGAGGGGCACTGAAGCTTTCTTT
cdr3_aa: CASSPGGRGTEAFF

j_call: TRBJ2-7
v_call: TRBV5-1
clone_size: .
d_call: .
cdr3_nt: TGCGCCAGCAGCTTGGGCCTCCAGTCTGGTAAGGTCTACGAGCAGTACTTC
cdr3_aa: CASSLGLQSGKVYEQYF

j_call: TRBJ2-7
v_call: TRBV28
clone_size: .
d_call: .
cdr3_nt: TGTGCCAGCAGTTTAAGGGAGAGGGGCGACGAGCAGTACTTC
cdr3_aa: CASSLRERGDEQYF

j_call: TRBJ1-1
v_call: TRBV4-1
clone_size: .
d_call: .
cdr3_nt: TGCGCCAGCAGCCAAGTTCCTGGGATCAACACTGAAGCTTTCTTT
cdr3_aa: CASSQVPGINTEAFF